Shown below are 11 T cell receptor beta chains from a single sample sequenced in a study of blood T cell repertoires in COVID-19. Method: immunoSEQ multiplex PCR; TCRdb's copy keeps in-frame clones and lacks some. The sample carries roughly 150,000 clones, around nine tenths recorded once. The sequencing sample was made of peripheral blood. The receptors stem from a human donor in a cohort sampled during active COVID-19.

The chain couples TRBV29-1 to TRBJ2-6; D is possibly TRBD2 (5 bases). V lost 3 bases and J 19 bases, leaving 22 bases between the germline ends. CDR3 length: 13 amino acids. Germline CDR1 reads SQVTM; CDR2 reads ANQGSEA. The CDR3 loop is CSVDGGPNDGFTF. The DNA for the CDR3 is TGCAGCGTTGACGGAGGCCCCAATGATGGGTTTACTTTC.

As regards this clone: At the DNA level, this CDR3 is encoded by other sequences in the same sample as well. The V and J genes are TRBV5-1 and TRBJ2-7; D is undetermined. This CDR3 contains 12 residues. V was clipped by 3 bases and J by 1 base, with 5 bases between them. CDR1 is SGHRS, CDR2 YFSETQ, per germline. The CDR3 DNA follows: TGCGCCAGCAGCTCAGATTCCTACGAGCAGTACTTC. Protein: CASSSDSYEQYF.

This rearrangement joins TRBV30 to TRBJ1-5, with TRBD1 identical over 11 bases. The germline V gene encodes CDR1 GTSNPN and CDR2 SVGIG (reference sequence). Losses at the gene ends were 5 bases for V and 3 bases for J; bases not matched to a gene: 15. The CDR3 has 18 amino acids. CDR3 coding DNA: TGTGCCTGGGGACCGGGACAGGGGGACTGGACGCCCAATCAGCCCCAGCATTTT. Protein product: CAWGPGQGDWTPNQPQHF.

This chain connects TRBV12-3 or TRBV12-4 to TRBJ2-7, with D tentatively TRBD1 (6 bases). There are 12 residues in the CDR3. V lost 5 bases, J lost 3 bases, and 8 bases lay in between. CDR3 protein: CASSPQGYEQYF. For the CDR3, the DNA is TGTGCCAGCAGTCCACAGGGCTACGAGCAGTACTTC.

The chain carries TRBV7-9 and TRBJ1-1; the match to TRBD1 covers 7 bases. Germline lookup yields CDR1 SEHNR and CDR2 FQNEAQ (reference sequence). Losses at the gene ends were 8 bases for V and 5 bases for J; bases not matched to a gene: 8. This CDR3 is 13 amino acids long. The CDR3 DNA reads TGTGCCAGCCAGGAGGGGGCTTTGACTGAAGCTTTCTTT. Protein sequence: CASQEGALTEAFF.

This chain connects TRBV3-1 (or the pseudogene TRBV3-2) to TRBJ2-3; 14 bases match TRBD2. The CDR3 runs 17 residues. V was clipped by 3 bases and J by 3 bases; unmatched bases: 5. The germline gives CDR1 LGHDT, CDR2 YNNKEL (reference sequence). Here the CDR3 reads CASSQMGTSGSTDTQYF. DNA for the CDR3: TGTGCCAGCAGCCAGATGGGGACTAGCGGGAGTACAGATACGCAGTATTTT.

J is TRBJ2-2 and V is TRBV6-5; 9 positions agree with TRBD1. CDR1 MNHEY and CDR2 SVGAGI come from the germline V gene. The J segment lost 2 bases and the V segment lost 6 bases, leaving 4 bases of the junction unmatched. This CDR3 spans 15 amino acids. The CDR3 DNA reads TGTGCCAGCAGCCTACAGGGGGCAAACACCGGGGAGCTGTTTTTT. Residues: CASSLQGANTGELFF.

To note about this clone: Other DNA sequences of this sample code for an identical CDR3. The chain carries TRBV28 and TRBJ1-1; D unresolved. V lost 3 bases and J 5 bases, leaving 13 bases between the germline ends. The CDR3 runs to 14 residues. Germline CDR1 is MDHEN and CDR2 is SYDVKM. CDR3 nucleotide sequence: TGTGCCAGCAGTTTCCGGGCCTCGGGGACTGAAGCTTTCTTT. Translation: CASSFRASGTEAFF.

The chain combines TRBV7-3 with TRBJ2-3; 9 positions agree with TRBD1. Germline CDR1 reads SGHTA; CDR2 reads FQGTGA. The CDR3 loop spans 15 amino acids. V lost 3 bases to trimming and J lost 3 bases; unmatched junction nucleotides: 4. The CDR3 is CASSLTGGETDTQYF. DNA of the CDR3: TGTGCCAGCAGCTTGACAGGGGGTGAAACAGATACGCAGTATTTT. Based on the CDR3 plus reference TRBV7-3 and TRBJ2-3, the full variable domain is GAGVSQTPSNKVTEKGKYVELRCDPISGHTALYWYRQSLGQGPEFLIYFQGTGAADDSGLPNDRFFAVRPEGSVSTLKIQRTERGDSAVYLCASSLTGGETDTQYFGPGTRLTVL.

This chain connects TRBV29-1 to TRBJ2-7; D ambiguous. V gave up 2 bases and J gave up 0 bases, with 11 bases separating them. This CDR3 contains 14 residues. Germline CDR1 is SQVTM and CDR2 is ANQGSEA. For the CDR3, the DNA is TGCAGCGTTGAAAACCGACCTAGCTCCTACGAGCAGTACTTC. This sequence encodes CSVENRPSSYEQYF.

The genes are TRBV6-2 or TRBV6-3 and TRBJ2-3; TRBD2 aligns across 13 bases. This CDR3 has 18 residues. Trimming cost V 2 bases and J 2 bases; bases outside gene matches: 7. Germline values: CDR1 MNHEY, CDR2 SVGEGT. Here the CDR3 reads CASSYDRLAGGYTDTQYF. The DNA for the CDR3 is TGTGCCAGCAGTTACGATAGACTAGCGGGAGGCTACACAGATACGCAGTATTTT.